Sequencing of this T cell receptor (beta chain) was carried out in a study of T cell clones after liver transplantation. Study-wide findings and caveats: Post-transplant time points were not standardized, so conclusions are preliminary. A significant post-transplant drop in circulating graft-donor-reactive CD4 TCRbeta sequences occurred in most of the 8 subjects.

Trimming pared 3 bases from V and 8 bases from J, leaving 8 bases between. This CDR3 region has 12 residues. Germline loops: CDR1 MDHEN, CDR2 SYDVKM. About this clone: Antigen specificity is unknown.

Repertoires were generated with immunoSEQ multiplex PCR, while TCRdb's copy carries only in-frame clones and drops some. The table records fewer than 20,000 clones, around 87% of them present only once. The rearrangement links TRBV28 to TRBJ2-1, with D perhaps given as TRBD1 or TRBD2 (5 bases each). Material: CD8+ T cells from blood, obtained roughly 3.5 years after liver transplant. The sequence was obtained from a human patient who received a liver transplant. Some of these T cells may belong to the graft donor. CDR3 residues: CASSLRGDEQFF. CDR3 nucleotides: TGTGCCAGCAGTTTGAGGGGCGATGAGCAGTTCTTC.